Sequencing of this T cell receptor (beta chain) was carried out in a study of long-term antiretroviral therapy in people with HIV. Whole-study results and caveats: When set beside controls, HIV repertoires had CDR3 length ranges that were narrower. Pre-ART clonal expansion yielded clones that dominated the repertoire at all time points.

The immunoSEQ assay was v3.0, run at survey level. Sequencing used immunoSEQ multiplex PCR; TCRdb keeps in-frame clones, though not all of them. The repertoire holds some 40,000 clones, with about four fifths as singletons. This clone was seen only a few times. Antigen unknown. CDR1 and CDR2 (germline): SGHTA, FQGNSA. V dropped 5 bases and J dropped 5; count of bases not matched to a gene: 1. The length of the CDR3 is 13 residues. This chain links TRBV7-2 with TRBJ2-2, with 8 bases matching TRBD1. Material: unsorted PBMCs, obtained 1 year after starting antiretroviral therapy. This sequence originates from a man between 18 and 29 years old with HIV. CDR3 amino acids: CASSRQGTGELFF. The CDR3 coding sequence is TGTGCCAGCAGCCGACAGGGGACCGGGGAGCTGTTTTTT. Using reference TRBV7-2 and TRBJ2-2 for the parts outside the CDR3, the full variable domain is GAGVSQSPSNKVTEKGKDVELRCDPISGHTALYWYRQSLGQGLEFLIYFQGNSAPDKSGLPSDRFSAERTGGSVSTLTIQRTQQEDSAVYLCASSRQGTGELFFGEGSRLTVL.